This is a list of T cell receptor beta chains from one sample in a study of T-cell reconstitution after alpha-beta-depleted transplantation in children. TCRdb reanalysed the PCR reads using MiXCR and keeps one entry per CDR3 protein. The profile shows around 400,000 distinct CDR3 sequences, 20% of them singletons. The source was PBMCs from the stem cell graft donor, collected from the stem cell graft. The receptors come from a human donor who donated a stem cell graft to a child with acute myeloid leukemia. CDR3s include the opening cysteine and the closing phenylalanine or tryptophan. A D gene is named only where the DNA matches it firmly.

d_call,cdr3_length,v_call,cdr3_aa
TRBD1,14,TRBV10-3,CAITLGGQSYEQYF
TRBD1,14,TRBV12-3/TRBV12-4,CASCLGTVYNEQFF
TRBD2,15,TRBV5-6,CASSLRSSGRETQYF
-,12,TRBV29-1,CSVEGGGTEAFF
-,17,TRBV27,CASSLSSNRDGANVLTF
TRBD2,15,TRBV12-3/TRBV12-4,CASSQQSGGAYEQYF
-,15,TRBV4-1,CASSQETGRTYEQYF
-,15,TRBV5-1,CASSTQDSGANVLTF
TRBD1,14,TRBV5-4,CASSSDRPKARRYF
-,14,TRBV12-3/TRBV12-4,CASSLLSSYNEQFF
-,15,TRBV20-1,CSARDGDSGSYEQYF
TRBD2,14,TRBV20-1,CSATGTSGRGEQFF
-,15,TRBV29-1,CSVAAEAAGATEAFF
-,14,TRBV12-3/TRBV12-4,CASSLGGGNTEAFF
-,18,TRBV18,CASSPPNRGVDSYNEQFF
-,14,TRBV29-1,CSVEGGLAKNIQYF
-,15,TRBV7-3,CASSFSGVGTGELFF
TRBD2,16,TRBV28,CASSLNPGLAYNEQFF
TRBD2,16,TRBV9,CASSVSRGGRALEQYF
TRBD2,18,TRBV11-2,CASSLDAVVAGGVYEQYF